Presented here are 10 T cell receptor beta chains from one specimen sequenced in a study of T cell repertoires in cytomegalovirus infection (dated by TCRdb to the late 2010s). The sample's treatment or condition, from its label and the paper: in vitro stimulation with specific CMV peptide epitopes to enrich CMV-specific T cells. Instrument used: Illumina HiSeq 1500. TCRdb's own reprocessing of the public reads used fastp at Q25 and MiXCR and kept productive beta chains. Each entry is one CDR3 protein sequence, shown with its most common DNA and genes. In all, the sample holds 700,000 to 850,000 distinct CDR3 sequences, and around a third of those were seen once. The ten biggest clones cover roughly 12% of the sample. Which antigens these TCRs recognize remains unknown. This specimen was cultured CD8+ T cells from PBMCs, taken from culture after CMV antigen stimulation. These receptors all stem from a human donor in good health (CMV status not recorded). Some clones in this sample may be carry-over from other donors' samples.

This clonotype showed up just a few times. J is TRBJ2-5 and V is TRBV6-5; D possibly matches TRBD1 or TRBD2 (7 bases each). Trimming cost V 8 bases and J 5 bases, with 18 bases left between them. Germline V gives CDR1 MNHEY, CDR2 SVGAGI. The CDR3 covers 14 residues. The CDR3 loop is CASRPGGEFETQYF. CDR3 nucleotides: TGTGCCAGCCGCCCAGGGGGGGAGTTCGAGACCCAGTACTTC.

This chain joins TRBV7-8 and TRBJ1-1; 10 nucleotides align to TRBD1. The CDR3 is 14 amino acids. Germline V gene sequence: CDR1 SGHVS, CDR2 FQNEAQ. Trimming took 4 bases from V and 5 from J; bases not matched to a gene: 4. The CDR3 loop reads CASSSDRGPTEAFF. The DNA of the CDR3 is TGTGCCAGCAGCTCAGACAGGGGGCCTACTGAAGCTTTCTTT.

This clonotype was counted only a few times. The V call is TRBV10-3, the J call TRBJ2-7; D might be TRBD2 (6 bases). The CDR3 spans 14 residues. V was shortened by 4 bases and J by 6 bases, with 16 bases between the two germline ends. Germline V gene sequence: CDR1 ENHRY, CDR2 SYGVKD. As DNA, the CDR3 is TGTGCCATCAGTGGAGGGTCGGAGGGAGGCGAGCAGTACGTC. It codes for CAISGGSEGGEQYV.

The rearrangement uses TRBV7-8 and TRBJ1-1; D is undetermined. The CDR3 runs to 13 residues. Deletions cut 1 base from V and 7 bases from J, with 10 bases between. The germline CDR1 and CDR2 sequences are SGHVS and FQNEAQ. The CDR3, as DNA: TGTGCCAGCAGCTTAGTAGGTCGTAATGAAGCTTTCTTT. Translating gives CASSLVGRNEAFF.

This clonotype was counted only a few times. The V call is TRBV5-4, the J call TRBJ2-7; unclear D gene. With 2 bases removed from V and 4 bases from J, the gap between germline ends came to 7 bases. The germline V gene has CDR1 SGHNT and CDR2 YYREEE (reference sequence). The CDR3 length is 12 residues. CDR3 coding DNA: TGTGCCAGCAGCTTAAACGATTACGAGCAGTACTTC. Residues: CASSLNDYEQYF.

This clonotype was seen more than once but under ten times. The chain combines TRBV28 with TRBJ2-2; tentative D call: TRBD1 (6 bases). CDR3 length: 15 amino acids. Deletions cut 10 bases from V and 1 base from J, with 16 bases between. Germline CDR1 MDHEN, CDR2 SYDVKM. This CDR3 is CATSRQAMNTGELFF. CDR3 coding DNA: TGTGCCACCTCCAGACAGGCCATGAACACCGGGGAGCTGTTTTTT.

The J gene is TRBJ2-6, the V gene TRBV5-5; D is ambiguous. This CDR3 comprises 17 residues. Germline V gene lookup returns CDR1 SGHKS and CDR2 YYEKEE (reference sequence). V dropped 0 bases and J dropped 0 bases, with 10 bases sitting between them. CDR3 bases: TGTGCCAGCAGCTTGGGTCCGTTCCTCTCTGGGGCCAACGTCCTGACTTTC. Translated, it gives CASSLGPFLSGANVLTF.

This sequence joins TRBV6-5 and TRBJ1-4, with 7 bases that match TRBD1. J lost 7 bases, V lost 9 bases, and 14 bases had no gene match. CDR3 length equals 15 residues. Germline CDR1 and CDR2: MNHEY and SVGAGI. CDR3 nucleotides: TGTGCCAGTAGCCCCTACGGACAGGTTCGTGAAAAACTGTTTTTT. Its translation: CASSPYGQVREKLFF.

This clonotype has more than one count but fewer than ten. V gene TRBV7-9 combines with J gene TRBJ2-3; D ambiguous. The CDR3 contains 14 residues. Germline assignment: CDR1 SEHNR and CDR2 FQNEAQ (reference sequence). Trimming stripped 2 bases from V and 2 bases from J, with 8 bases between. CDR3 DNA sequence: TGTGCCAGCAGCTTAAGTGACATCACAGATACGCAGTATTTT. Translated: CASSLSDITDTQYF.

This clonotype occurred many times. This chain joins TRBV7-8 and TRBJ1-1; TRBD1 agrees at 7 bases. From germline, CDR1 is SGHVS and CDR2 FQNEAQ. The length of the CDR3 is 17 residues. V was clipped by 5 bases and J by 2 bases; unmatched bases: 14. CDR3 sequence (DNA): TGTGCCAGCAGCCCAACACCAACAGGGACAGTCAACACTGAAGCTTTCTTT. Its translation is CASSPTPTGTVNTEAFF.